This T cell receptor beta chain was sequenced in a study of T cell responses to AZD1222 COVID-19 vaccine. Only one count was recorded for this clone. CDR3 size: 17 residues. J lost 3 bases, V lost 1 base, and 5 bases had no gene match. From germline, CDR1 is LNHDA and CDR2 SQIVND (reference sequence). TCRdb keeps only in-frame clones here, not all; method: immunoSEQ multiplex PCR. Among about 49,000 clones listed, 65% to 85% were seen once. This chain uses TRBV19 with TRBJ2-1; 11 bases are a match to TRBD2. The sequence was obtained from an adult in good health. The starting material was peripheral blood, obtained on day 0 of MenACWY control vaccination. In DNA form, the CDR3 reads TGTGCCAGTAGTATAGCGGGGGGACTAGCGGACTACAATGAGCAGTTCTTC. Its translation: CASSIAGGLADYNEQFF.